This T cell receptor (beta chain) was sequenced during a study of cytomegalovirus exposure and HLA in healthy donors. The study, taken as a whole, reports: High sensitivity and specificity were reportedly achieved when the classifier diagnosed cytomegalovirus status. A later analysis linked some 17,000 TCR beta sequences to HLA alleles at 0.05 false discovery rate. The HLA-A and HLA-B alleles of most subjects were reportedly predicted accurately from TCR beta sequences. Cytomegalovirus association was listed for approximately 160 TCR beta chains.

The germline gives CDR1 SGHTA, CDR2 FQGNSA. The CDR3 consists of 15 residues. With 2 bases removed from V and 0 bases from J, the gap between germline ends came to 11 bases. Vbeta (60) and Jbeta (13) primers were used in the PCR. Assay: immunoSEQ multiplex PCR; the TCRdb copy retains only in-frame clones and omits some. The table includes some 150,000 clones, 85% detected once. To note about this clone: Its target is not known.

This sequence was found in a woman aged 18-29 years in good health and CMV-seronegative. Source material: PBMCs. This chain joins TRBV7-2 and TRBJ2-7; D remains unclear. This chain's CDR3 is CASSLPRLSSYEQYF. The CDR3 region has the DNA TGTGCCAGCAGCTTACCGAGGCTCAGCTCCTACGAGCAGTACTTC.